This T cell receptor beta chain stems from a study of cytotoxic CD8 clonotypes in ibrutinib-treated CLL. The study's findings and limits: Baseline levels were approached again at progression, after clonality had risen at ibrutinib response.

CDR1 is SGHNT, CDR2 YYREEE, per germline (reference sequence). This CDR3 is 14 amino acids long. With 4 bases clipped from V and 5 bases from J, the junction kept 7 bases outside the gene matches. Sequencing was performed with immunoSEQ multiplex PCR; in TCRdb, only in-frame clones are kept and a portion is missing. Here the sample spans about 68,000 clones, 68% being singletons. For this clone: What it recognizes is unknown.

The V and J genes are TRBV5-4 and TRBJ2-3; 7 bases align to TRBD2. The TCR was taken from a human donor with chronic lymphocytic leukemia. Material: PBMCs, obtained after 12 months of ibrutinib treatment. For the CDR3, the DNA is TGTGCCAGCAGCCCGGGAGGTCGTGGAGATACGCAGTATTTT. Amino acids: CASSPGGRGDTQYF.